This entry lists 3 T cell receptor beta chains sequenced from one sample in a study of PD-L1 blockade in urothelial cancer listed by TCRdb under 2017. Preparation of the library involved the immunoSEQ multiplex PCR assay. In its TCRdb copy, this immuneACCESS table keeps in-frame sequences only and misses some clones. Where compared with another copy, unresolved V genes explain less than half of these, and the others have no known cause. For this sample the table gives about 50,000 clones, of which approximately 75% were detected only once. Of the sample, over 3.5% falls within the top ten clones. Sequencing used PBMCs, obtained around atezolizumab (anti-PD-L1) treatment. The receptors were gathered from a man aged 70 or older with urothelial cancer.

In its sample, this clone was seen a few times. V is TRBV5-1 and J is TRBJ2-1; D is ambiguous. V was pared by 1 base and J by 9 bases, with 5 bases between. The CDR3 consists of 11 residues. The germline CDR1 and CDR2 sequences are SGHRS and YFSETQ. CDR3 sequence (DNA): TGCGCCAGCAGCTTGAGGAGTGAGCAGTTCTTC. Its protein is CASSLRSEQFF.

The J gene is TRBJ2-3, the V gene TRBV6-5; 9 nucleotides line up with TRBD2. CDR3 size: 15 residues. Trimming took 6 bases from V and 0 from J; bases not matched to a gene: 4. The V gene's germline CDR1 is MNHEY and CDR2 SVGAGI. The CDR3 DNA is TGTGCCAGCAGCTCGCTAGCGGGGAGCACAGATACGCAGTATTTT. Protein: CASSSLAGSTDTQYF.

This chain links TRBV9 with TRBJ1-1; the D is unclear. V was clipped by 3 bases and J by 4 bases, with 13 bases between them. The V gene's germline CDR1 is SGDLS and CDR2 YYNGEE. The CDR3 covers 14 residues. The CDR3 is CASSGSLEGTEAFF. Here the CDR3 DNA reads TGTGCCAGCAGCGGTAGCCTTGAGGGCACTGAAGCTTTCTTT.